This T cell receptor (beta chain) was documented in a study of T cell responses to AZD1222 COVID-19 vaccine. General study results and limits: Nearly half of the spike-specific TCRs reportedly recognize variant regions that carry no mutations. The repertoires were collected only after the peak T cell response.

Libraries were prepared by immunoSEQ multiplex PCR; TCRdb keeps only in-frame clonotypes and omits some of them. The table includes roughly 120,000 clones, about four fifths detected once. On this clone: Its cognate antigen is unknown.

The length of the CDR3 is 13 residues. In germline, CDR1 is KGHSH, CDR2 LQKENI. The V end lost 10 bases, the J end lost 6 bases, and 16 bases lay between the germline ends. Sequenced material: peripheral blood, taken on day 0 of AZD1222 vaccination. The TCR was taken from an adult in good health. The chain couples TRBV18 to TRBJ2-1; D is possibly TRBD2 (5 bases). CDR3 DNA sequence: TGTGCCACCGCCGCGGGCAGGAGCAATGAGCAGTTCTTC. This encodes CATAAGRSNEQFF.